The 10 T cell receptor beta chains given below trace back to one sample, sequenced in a study of cytomegalovirus exposure and HLA in healthy donors. The PCR had 60 Vbeta and 13 Jbeta primers. The table came from immunoSEQ multiplex PCR; TCRdb's copy has only in-frame clones and leaves some out. The data hold 150,000 to 200,000 clones, with about four fifths observed a single time. Sequencing was carried out using PBMCs. The receptor source for this set is a man between 18 and 29 years old in good health and CMV-seronegative.

The chain couples TRBV5-6 to TRBJ1-5; no clear D gene. The V end lost 0 bases, the J end lost 6 bases, and 4 bases lay between the germline ends. The CDR3 covers 12 residues. Germline CDR1 reads SGHDT; CDR2 reads YYEEEE. The DNA of the CDR3 is TGTGCCAGCAGCTTGGTCGGTCAGCCCCAGCATTTT. This sequence encodes CASSLVGQPQHF.

The rearrangement links TRBV19 to TRBJ1-2, with D perhaps matching TRBD1 (6 bases). The germline CDR1 and CDR2 sequences are LNHDA and SQIVND (reference sequence). This CDR3 contains 14 residues. V lost 7 bases and J lost 4, with 16 bases in between. The CDR3 region is CASIRTEATYGYTF. CDR3 DNA: TGTGCCAGTATCCGGACAGAAGCAACCTATGGCTACACCTTC.

V is TRBV7-9 and J is TRBJ2-1; 12 bases align to TRBD2. This CDR3 comprises 19 residues. The junction had 12 bases not matched to a gene; V was cut back by 2 bases and J by 4 bases. Germline V gene data show CDR1 as SEHNR and CDR2 as FQNEAQ (reference sequence). CDR3 nucleotide sequence: TGTGCCAGCAGCTTATCCAGTCTAGCGGGAGGGGTCGTTTACAATGAGCAGTTCTTC. Protein product: CASSLSSLAGGVVYNEQFF.

Details on this clone: At one end the junction does not follow the germline gene, possibly because of a read error. Other DNA variants within this sample encode the same CDR3. This sequence joins TRBV6-5 and TRBJ1-5; tentative D call: TRBD1 (5 bases). CDR1 is MNHEY, CDR2 SVGAGI, per germline. The CDR3 totals 13 residues. The CDR3 is CASSRTGNQPQHF. CDR3 sequence (DNA): TGTGCTAGCAGTAGAACAGGAAATCAGCCCCAGCATTTT.

The rearrangement joins TRBV6-1 to TRBJ2-7, with a possible D match to TRBD1 (5 bases). Looked up from germline, CDR1 is MNHNS and CDR2 is SASEGT. V lost 7 bases, J lost 4 bases, and 14 bases lay in between. The CDR3 has 13 amino acids. The CDR3 loop reads CASTLTVGYEQYF. CDR3 bases: TGTGCCAGCACGTTGACAGTGGGTTACGAGCAGTACTTC.

V and J are TRBV6-1 and TRBJ1-1; D may be TRBD1 (6 bases). The CDR3 contains 12 residues. The germline V gene encodes CDR1 MNHNS and CDR2 SASEGT. V dropped 11 bases and J dropped 1 base, with 11 bases sitting between them. The CDR3 loop reads CAGQYPNTEAFF. CDR3 in DNA: TGTGCCGGACAGTACCCGAACACTGAAGCTTTCTTT.

This chain uses TRBV9 with TRBJ2-2; D is unclear. Germline values: CDR1 SGDLS, CDR2 YYNGEE. The CDR3 has 12 residues. V was cut by 8 bases and J by 1 base, with 6 bases left in between. The DNA for the CDR3 is TGTGCCAGTCGTAAGAACACCGGGGAGCTGTTTTTT. This codes for CASRKNTGELFF.

The chain couples TRBV6-1 to TRBJ2-3, with 7 bases lining up with TRBD1. V lost 6 bases to trimming and J lost 1 base; unmatched junction nucleotides: 4. Germline loops: CDR1 MNHNS, CDR2 SASEGT. This CDR3 is built from 14 residues. Here the CDR3 reads CASRLDRGTDTQYF. For the CDR3, the DNA is TGTGCCAGCAGGCTCGACAGGGGCACAGATACGCAGTATTTT.

The genes are TRBV10-3 and TRBJ1-2, with D possibly being TRBD1 (6 bases). Trimming took 8 bases from V and 4 from J, leaving 23 bases between them. Germline CDR1 and CDR2: ENHRY and SYGVKD. This CDR3 is built from 16 residues. This CDR3 reads CAIPVGRPGQAYGYTF. The CDR3 bases are TGTGCCATCCCAGTGGGGAGACCGGGACAAGCCTATGGCTACACCTTC.

This clone was counted a few times. V is TRBV4-2 and J is TRBJ2-2; 14 bases fit TRBD2. V was pared by 3 bases and J by 4 bases, with 7 bases of the junction left unmatched. The CDR3 length is 18 residues. The germline CDR1 and CDR2 sequences are LGHNA and YNFKEQ. The CDR3 loop reads CASSQGTSGSIGTGELFF. The CDR3 DNA follows: TGTGCCAGCAGCCAGGGGACTAGCGGGAGTATTGGCACCGGGGAGCTGTTTTTT.